This T cell receptor (beta chain) was obtained from a study of blood T cell repertoires in COVID-19. Overall study: PBMCs, B-cell-depleted T cells, or T cells provided the cDNA or gDNA that made up the material.

The CDR3 sequence is 15 residues long. The germline V gene encodes CDR1 MNHEY and CDR2 SVGAGI. The ends were cut back, 0 bases at V and 4 bases at J, with 11 bases in the middle. In terms of age and location, participants ranged from about 18 to 95 years and lived in fewer than 30 US areas. Categorization into cohorts depended on clinical history that participants reported. In the source study's methods: The assay estimated nucleated cells by amplifying reference gene primers. Data came from immunoSEQ multiplex PCR; TCRdb stores just in-frame clones and leaves some out. V, J and clone size reflect that table, while D and trimming were determined from the DNA. Among 400,000 to 550,000 clones listed, roughly nine tenths were seen once. This clone was seen only once.

V and J are TRBV6-5 and TRBJ2-3; tentative D call: TRBD2 (5 bases). The clonotype originates from a woman between 18 and 29 years old with acute COVID-19. The sample comprised PBMCs or T cells enriched from blood (not recorded which). The CDR3 region has the DNA TGTGCCAGCAGTTACTCTAAACTGGAGGCAGATACGCAGTATTTT. Amino acid sequence: CASSYSKLEADTQYF.